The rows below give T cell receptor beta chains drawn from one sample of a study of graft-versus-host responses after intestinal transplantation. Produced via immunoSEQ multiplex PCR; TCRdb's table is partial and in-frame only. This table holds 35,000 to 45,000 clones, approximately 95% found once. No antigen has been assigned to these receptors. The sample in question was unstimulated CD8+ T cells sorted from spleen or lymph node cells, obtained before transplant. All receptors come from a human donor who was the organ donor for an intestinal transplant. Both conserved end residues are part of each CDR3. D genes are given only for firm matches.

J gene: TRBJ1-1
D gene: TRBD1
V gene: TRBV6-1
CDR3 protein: CASREQGAYTEAFF

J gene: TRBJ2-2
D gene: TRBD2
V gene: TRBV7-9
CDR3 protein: CASSHTSGGAFTGELFF

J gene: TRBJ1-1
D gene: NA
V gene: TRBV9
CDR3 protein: CASSAPLNTEAFF

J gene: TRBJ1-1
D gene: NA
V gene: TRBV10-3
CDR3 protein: CAINRVGGNTEAFF

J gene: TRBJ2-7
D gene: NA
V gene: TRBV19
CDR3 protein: CASSITGFYEQYF

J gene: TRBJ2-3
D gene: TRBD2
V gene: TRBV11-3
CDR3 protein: CASSATSGGPDTQYF

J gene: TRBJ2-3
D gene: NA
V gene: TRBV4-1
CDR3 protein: CASSQYIGSTDTQYF

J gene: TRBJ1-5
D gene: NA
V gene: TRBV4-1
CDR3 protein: CASSQSAVSNQPQHF

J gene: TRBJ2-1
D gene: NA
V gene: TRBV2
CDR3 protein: CASISPRNEQFF

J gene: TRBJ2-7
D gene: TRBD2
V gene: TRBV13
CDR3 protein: CASSNSGGAYEQYF

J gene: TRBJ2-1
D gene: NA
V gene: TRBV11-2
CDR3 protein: CASSSWDTRSYNEQFF

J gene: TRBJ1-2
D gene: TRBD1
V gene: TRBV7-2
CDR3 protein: CASEWTGTGGYTF

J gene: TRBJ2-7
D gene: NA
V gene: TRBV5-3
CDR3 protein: CARSLASQESYEQYF

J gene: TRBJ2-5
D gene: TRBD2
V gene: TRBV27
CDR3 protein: CASSPGLALRETQYF

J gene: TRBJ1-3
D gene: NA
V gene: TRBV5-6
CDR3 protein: CASSFIQGGNTIYF

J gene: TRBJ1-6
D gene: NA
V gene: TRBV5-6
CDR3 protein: CASSSGTPAPLHF

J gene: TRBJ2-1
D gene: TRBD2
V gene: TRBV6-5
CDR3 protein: CASSALADYNEQFF

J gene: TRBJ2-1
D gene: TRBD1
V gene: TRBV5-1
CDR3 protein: CASSVWTGAYNEQFF

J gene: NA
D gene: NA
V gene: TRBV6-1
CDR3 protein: CASSEWGTGQFEQYF

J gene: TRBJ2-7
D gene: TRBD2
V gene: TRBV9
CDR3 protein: CASGTGTKAYEQYF

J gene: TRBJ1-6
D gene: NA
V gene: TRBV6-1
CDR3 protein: CATSLYGPPPLHF

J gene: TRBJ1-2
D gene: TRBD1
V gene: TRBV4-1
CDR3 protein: CASSLTTGVIYGYTF

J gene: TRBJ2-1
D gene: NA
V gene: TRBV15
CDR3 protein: CATSGARGPYNEQFF

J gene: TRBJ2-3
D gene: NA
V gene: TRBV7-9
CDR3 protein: CASSLRTLGTDTQYF

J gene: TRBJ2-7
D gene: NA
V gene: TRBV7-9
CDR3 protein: CASRIEDDYEQYF

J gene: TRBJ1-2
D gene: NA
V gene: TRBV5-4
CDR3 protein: CASSLEDESNYGYTF

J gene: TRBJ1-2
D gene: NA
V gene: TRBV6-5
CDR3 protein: CASYQGAYGYTF

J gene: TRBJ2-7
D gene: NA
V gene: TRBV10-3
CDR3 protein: CAISESLGSSYEQYF

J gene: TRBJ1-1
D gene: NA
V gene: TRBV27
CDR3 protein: CASSLFTNTEAFF

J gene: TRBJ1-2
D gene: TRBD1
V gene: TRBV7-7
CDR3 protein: CASSGTGNYGYTF

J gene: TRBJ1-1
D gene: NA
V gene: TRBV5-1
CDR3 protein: CASSLEGLSTEAFF

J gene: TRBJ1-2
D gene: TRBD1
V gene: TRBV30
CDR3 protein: CAWSVWTGPNYGYTF

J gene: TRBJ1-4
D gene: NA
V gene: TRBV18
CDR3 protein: CASSRRFRYEKLFF

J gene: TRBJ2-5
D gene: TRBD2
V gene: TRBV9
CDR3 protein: CASSVGGGPQETQYF

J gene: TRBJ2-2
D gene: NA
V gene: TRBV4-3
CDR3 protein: CASSQGYYNTGELFF

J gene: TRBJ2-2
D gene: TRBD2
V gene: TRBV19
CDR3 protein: CASSSGGAGELFF

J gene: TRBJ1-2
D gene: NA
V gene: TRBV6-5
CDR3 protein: CASSYSSGKGYTF

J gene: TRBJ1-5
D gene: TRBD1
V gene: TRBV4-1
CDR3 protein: CASSHVPGTGGDQPQHF

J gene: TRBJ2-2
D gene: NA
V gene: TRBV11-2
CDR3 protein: CAGSSSNRVLVTGELFF

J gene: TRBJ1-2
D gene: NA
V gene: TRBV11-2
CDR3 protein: CASSPDVYGYTF

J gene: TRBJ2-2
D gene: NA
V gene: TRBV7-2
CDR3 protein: CASIPGTGELFF

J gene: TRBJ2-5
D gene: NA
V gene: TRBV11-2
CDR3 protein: CASSLETGIYWRILQETQYF

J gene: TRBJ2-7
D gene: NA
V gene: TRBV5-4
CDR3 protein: CASSLEQSSYEQYF

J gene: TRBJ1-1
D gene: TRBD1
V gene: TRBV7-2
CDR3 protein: CASSATGGTEAFF

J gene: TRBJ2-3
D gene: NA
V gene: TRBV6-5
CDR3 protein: CASSYSTSTDTQYF

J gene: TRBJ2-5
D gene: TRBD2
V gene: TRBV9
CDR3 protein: CASRSGSGGEQETQYF

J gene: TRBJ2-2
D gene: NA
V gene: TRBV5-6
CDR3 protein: CASSLGQYTGELFF

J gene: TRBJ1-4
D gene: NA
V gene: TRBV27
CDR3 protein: CARRQTLPVF

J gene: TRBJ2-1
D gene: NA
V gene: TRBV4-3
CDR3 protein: CASSQAPGDEQFF

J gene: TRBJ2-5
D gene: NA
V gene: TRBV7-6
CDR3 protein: CASSLFPGETQYF

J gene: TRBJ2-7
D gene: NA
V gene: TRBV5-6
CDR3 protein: CASSQTRRLGEQYF

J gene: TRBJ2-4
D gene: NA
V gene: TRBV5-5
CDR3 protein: CASSLWGRLAKNIQYF

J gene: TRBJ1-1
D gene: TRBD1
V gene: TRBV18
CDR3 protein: CASSQTGYLDTEAFF

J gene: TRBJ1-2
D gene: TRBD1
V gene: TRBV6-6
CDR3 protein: CASSYIMTGENYGYTF

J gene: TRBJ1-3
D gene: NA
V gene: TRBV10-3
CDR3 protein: CAFRSPGNTIYF